The entry below gives a single TCR beta chain sequence along with its context. The data were obtained in a study of blood T cell repertoires in COVID-19. Study summary: Donors in the United States, Italy and Spain gave samples during acute or convalescent COVID-19.

This CDR3 is 16 amino acids long. Germline-derived CDR1 and CDR2 are SGHTA and FQGTGA. Trimming removed 5 bases from V and 1 base from J, with 17 bases in between. The table came from immunoSEQ multiplex PCR; TCRdb's copy has only in-frame clones and leaves some out. The table includes roughly 190,000 clones, more than 85% detected once. Sequences were obtained from peripheral blood. This clonotype was obtained from a man aged 25 to 40 with acute or convalescent COVID-19. V and J are TRBV7-3 and TRBJ1-1; TRBD1 is a possible D gene (6 bases). DNA for the CDR3: TGTGCCAGCAGCCTCTCGGAAACAGGGACGAACACTGAAGCTTTCTTT. It encodes CASSLSETGTNTEAFF.